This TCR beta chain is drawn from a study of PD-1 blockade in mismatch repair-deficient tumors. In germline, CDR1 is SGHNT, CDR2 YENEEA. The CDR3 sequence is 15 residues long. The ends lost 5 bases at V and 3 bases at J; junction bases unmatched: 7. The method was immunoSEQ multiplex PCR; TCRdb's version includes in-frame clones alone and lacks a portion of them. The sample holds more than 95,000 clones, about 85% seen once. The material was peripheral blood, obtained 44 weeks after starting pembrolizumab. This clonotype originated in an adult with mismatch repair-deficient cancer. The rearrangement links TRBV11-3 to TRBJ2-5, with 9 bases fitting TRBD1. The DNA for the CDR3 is TGTGCCAGCAGCCTCGGGACAGGGAGAAAAGAGACCCAGTACTTC. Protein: CASSLGTGRKETQYF.